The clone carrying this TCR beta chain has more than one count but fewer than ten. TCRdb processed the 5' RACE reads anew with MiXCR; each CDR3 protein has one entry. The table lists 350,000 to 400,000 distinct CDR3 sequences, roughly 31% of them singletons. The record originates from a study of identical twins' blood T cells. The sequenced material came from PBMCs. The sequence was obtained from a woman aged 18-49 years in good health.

CDR3 coding DNA: TGTGCCAGCAGACTGACAGTAGCATACGAGCAGTACTTC. Encoded protein: CASRLTVAYEQYF. The V gene is TRBV2, the J gene TRBJ2-7; possible D gene TRBD1, 5 bases. This CDR3 is 13 amino acids long. Between the trimmed V and J ends, which lost 6 bases and 4 bases, there was a span of 13 bases. CDR1 is SNHLY and CDR2 is FYNNEI in the germline V gene.